This TCR beta chain was sequenced in a study of control samples from healthy donors and cancer patients. Using immunoSEQ multiplex PCR, the repertoire was profiled, and TCRdb retains in-frame clones only, with some absent. The table includes 100,000 to 150,000 clones, over 80% detected once. The V end lost 6 bases, the J end lost 5 bases, and 14 bases lay between the germline ends. CDR3 length equals 14 residues. Germline-derived CDR1 and CDR2 are MRHNA and SNTAGT. This clone was counted a single time. Sequenced sample: PBMCs. The J gene is TRBJ2-1, the V gene TRBV6-4; possibly TRBD1 for D (7 bases). The receptor's source is a man older than 75 with head and neck cancer. The CDR3 region has the DNA TGTGCCAGCAGCGCGGGACAGAGTCACAATGAGCAGTTCTTC. As protein: CASSAGQSHNEQFF.